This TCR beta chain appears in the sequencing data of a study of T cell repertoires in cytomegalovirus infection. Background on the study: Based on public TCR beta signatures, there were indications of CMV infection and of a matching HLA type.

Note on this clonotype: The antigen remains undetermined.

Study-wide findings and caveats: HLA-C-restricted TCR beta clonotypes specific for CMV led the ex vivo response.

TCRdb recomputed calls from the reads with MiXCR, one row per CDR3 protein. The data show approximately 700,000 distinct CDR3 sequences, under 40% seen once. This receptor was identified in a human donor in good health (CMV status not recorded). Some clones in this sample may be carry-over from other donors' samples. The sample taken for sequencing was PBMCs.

The chain's CDR3 is CASSQDLIGIDEKLFF. CDR3 coding DNA: TGTGCCAGCAGCCAAGATCTAATAGGGATAGATGAAAAACTGTTTTTT. This rearrangement joins TRBV3-1 to TRBJ1-4, with D hard to call. Trimming took 0 bases from V and 6 from J, leaving 14 bases between them. CDR1 and CDR2 from the germline V gene are LGHDT and YNNKEL (reference sequence). The length of the CDR3 is 16 residues.